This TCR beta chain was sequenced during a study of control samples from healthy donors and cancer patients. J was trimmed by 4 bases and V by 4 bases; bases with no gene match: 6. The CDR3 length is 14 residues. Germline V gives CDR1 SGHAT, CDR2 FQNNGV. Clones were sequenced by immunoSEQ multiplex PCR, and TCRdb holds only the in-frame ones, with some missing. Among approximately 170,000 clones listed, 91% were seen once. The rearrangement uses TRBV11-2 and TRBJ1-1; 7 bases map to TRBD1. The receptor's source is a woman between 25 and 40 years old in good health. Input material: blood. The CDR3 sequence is CASSSQGPGTEAFF. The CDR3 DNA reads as TGTGCCAGCAGCTCACAGGGGCCGGGCACTGAAGCTTTCTTT.